These T cell receptor beta chains were read from a single sample in a study of blood T cell repertoires in COVID-19. Libraries were prepared by immunoSEQ multiplex PCR; TCRdb keeps only in-frame clonotypes and omits some of them. Among some 110,000 clones listed, approximately 90% were seen once. The material sequenced was peripheral blood. The receptors derive from a human donor in a cohort sampled during active COVID-19. Each CDR3 is given with its conserved first and last residue. The D gene is left open where the match is weak. Clone sizes are given selectively: once, few, many, or a class where the clone is expanded.

CASSLLSGGLPRTDTQYF	TGCGCCAGCAGCTTGCTAAGCGGGGGGCTCCCCCGCACAGATACGCAGTATTTT	TRBD2	18	-	TRBJ2-3	TRBV5-1
CASSSGGFEQFF	TGTGCCAGCAGTTCCGGGGGATTTGAGCAGTTCTTC	-	12	-	TRBJ2-1	TRBV6-6
CASSTAGQGRNEQFF	TGTGCCAGTAGTACCGCGGGACAGGGGCGGAATGAGCAGTTCTTC	TRBD1	15	-	TRBJ2-1	TRBV19
CASSLSPRASPLHF	TGTGCCAGCAGCCTGTCCCCGAGAGCTTCACCCCTCCACTTT	-	14	-	TRBJ1-6	TRBV9
CACIAGGRTDTQYF	TGTGCCTGTATAGCGGGGGGCCGCACAGATACGCAGTATTTT	TRBD2	14	-	TRBJ2-3	TRBV30
CASSFRSGGSYEQYF	TGTGCCAGCAGCTTTCGTAGCGGGGGGTCCTACGAGCAGTACTTC	TRBD2	15	-	TRBJ2-7	TRBV5-4
CASSLNPARGTEAFF	TGTGCCAGCAGCTTGAACCCGGCCCGGGGCACTGAAGCTTTCTTT	-	15	-	TRBJ1-1	TRBV7-6
CASSETGVEQYF	TGTGCCAGCAGTGAGACAGGGGTCGAGCAGTACTTC	TRBD1	12	-	TRBJ2-7	TRBV28
CASSEQGTVQETQYF	TGTGCCAGCAGTGAACAGGGCACCGTCCAAGAGACCCAGTACTTC	-	15	few	TRBJ2-5	TRBV2
CASSLTHGTDNEQFF	TGTGCCAGCAGCTTAACCCACGGGACAGACAATGAGCAGTTCTTC	TRBD1	15	-	TRBJ2-1	TRBV7-3
CASSFSSGNPREQYF	TGTGCCAGTAGTTTTTCTAGCGGGAACCCCCGTGAGCAGTACTTC	TRBD2	15	once	TRBJ2-7	TRBV19
CASSSGAGDETQYF	TGCGCCAGCAGCTCTGGCGCGGGGGACGAGACCCAGTACTTC	TRBD2	14	-	TRBJ2-5	TRBV5-1
CASRLAGFTEAFF	TGTGCCAGCAGATTAGCGGGGTTCACTGAAGCTTTCTTT	-	13	-	TRBJ1-1	TRBV6-5
CASSFRDRDSREQYF	TGTGCCAGCAGCTTTCGGGACAGAGACAGTCGGGAGCAGTACTTC	TRBD1	15	-	TRBJ2-7	TRBV7-2
CASSLGSLLPYEQYF	TGTGCCAGCAGCTTAGGGAGCCTGCTTCCCTACGAGCAGTACTTC	-	15	few	TRBJ2-7	TRBV7-9
CASSQDRNSPLHF	TGTGCCAGCAGCCAAGACAGGAATTCACCCCTCCACTTT	-	13	-	TRBJ1-6	TRBV5-8
CASSLDGGSGNTIYF	TGCGCCAGCAGCTTGGACGGAGGCTCTGGAAACACCATATATTTT	-	15	-	TRBJ1-3	TRBV5-1
CASGYRDRGYEQYF	TGTGCTAGTGGTTACCGGGACAGGGGGTACGAGCAGTACTTC	TRBD1	14	-	TRBJ2-7	TRBV12-5
CASNPNRAGEQFF	TGTGCCAGCAACCCAAACAGGGCCGGTGAGCAGTTCTTC	-	13	-	TRBJ2-1	TRBV13
CASSPFSGSRDNEQFF	TGTGCCAGCAGTCCCTTCAGCGGGTCGAGGGATAATGAGCAGTTCTTC	-	16	-	TRBJ2-1	TRBV28
CASDGTVMPYEQYF	TGCGCCAGCGACGGGACAGTTATGCCCTACGAGCAGTACTTC	TRBD1	14	few	TRBJ2-7	TRBV10-1
CATSPLGAGELFF	TGTGCCACCAGCCCCCTCGGAGCCGGGGAGCTGTTTTTT	-	13	-	TRBJ2-2	TRBV15
CASSPHPPGQVNYGYTF	TGTGCCAGCAGCCCCCACCCGCCGGGACAGGTCAACTATGGCTACACCTTC	TRBD1	17	-	TRBJ1-2	TRBV7-7
CATSRVSWTGGGLAFF	TGTGCCACCAGCAGAGTCTCCTGGACAGGGGGCGGGTTGGCTTTCTTT	TRBD1	16	-	TRBJ1-1	TRBV15
CASSLRRGRNTQYF	TGTGCCAGCAGCTTACGGCGGGGACGTAATACCCAGTACTTC	-	14	-	TRBJ2-5	TRBV11-2
CASSEMTGLPEAFF	TGTGCCAGCAGTGAAATGACAGGGCTCCCTGAAGCTTTCTTT	TRBD1	14	-	TRBJ1-1	TRBV2
CASRQPGQGAETQYF	TGTGCCAGCAGGCAGCCGGGACAGGGGGCCGAGACCCAGTACTTC	TRBD1	15	once	TRBJ2-5	TRBV28
CASSAGTGYNEQFF	TGTGCCAGCAGCGCCGGGACAGGGTACAATGAGCAGTTCTTC	TRBD1	14	-	TRBJ2-1	TRBV6-5
CASSEGSAGGETQYF	TGTGCCAGCAGTGAAGGGTCGGCGGGGGGAGAGACCCAGTACTTC	TRBD2	15	-	TRBJ2-5	TRBV6-1
CASVRGRGYGYTF	TGTGCCAGCGTTAGGGGGAGGGGTTATGGCTACACCTTC	-	13	-	TRBJ1-2	TRBV14
CSVERDRGTNEQYF	TGCAGCGTTGAACGCGACAGGGGTACGAACGAGCAGTACTTC	TRBD1	14	-	TRBJ2-7	TRBV29-1
CASSIDQDLVSYGYTF	TGTGCCAGTAGTATAGATCAAGATTTAGTCTCCTATGGCTACACCTTC	-	16	once	TRBJ1-2	TRBV19
CASSLSREETQYF	TGTGCCAGCAGTTTATCTAGAGAGGAGACCCAGTACTTC	-	13	once	TRBJ2-5	TRBV28
CASSKQTGGTDTQYF	TGTGCCAGCAGCAAGCAAACAGGGGGCACAGATACGCAGTATTTT	-	15	-	TRBJ2-3	TRBV21-1
CASSQQELVNTEAFF	TGTGCCAGCAGCCAACAGGAATTGGTGAACACTGAAGCTTTCTTT	-	15	-	TRBJ1-1	TRBV14
CASSTTRAGRDTQYF	TGTGCCAGCAGCACCACCCGAGCGGGGCGAGATACGCAGTATTTT	TRBD2	15	few	TRBJ2-3	TRBV6-6
CASSLDPSGEAFF	TGCGCCAGCAGCTTGGATCCCTCGGGGGAAGCTTTCTTT	-	13	-	TRBJ1-1	TRBV5-1
CATSREKGRRADTEAFF	TGTGCCACCAGCAGAGAAAAGGGTAGGCGGGCGGACACTGAAGCTTTCTTT	-	17	-	TRBJ1-1	TRBV15
CASSSGLAGVADTQYF	TGTGCCAGCAGTTCGGGACTAGCGGGAGTGGCAGATACGCAGTATTTT	TRBD2	16	once	TRBJ2-3	TRBV13
CASSLAGGSFSLKNIQYF	TGTGCCAGCAGTTTAGCGGGAGGGTCTTTCAGTTTAAAAAACATTCAGTACTTC	TRBD2	18	-	TRBJ2-4	TRBV28
CASYVADGYTF	TGTGCCAGCTACGTAGCCGATGGCTACACCTTC	-	11	-	TRBJ1-2	TRBV7-9
CASSLGLLAGGEDTQYF	TGCGCCAGCAGCTTGGGTCTATTGGCAGGGGGTGAGGATACGCAGTATTTT	TRBD1	17	-	TRBJ2-3	TRBV5-1
CASSPRGAPSSYNEQFF	TGTGCCAGCAGCCCCCGTGGAGCGCCAAGCTCCTACAATGAGCAGTTCTTC	-	17	-	TRBJ2-1	TRBV9
CARYSRDRGLLGNQPQHF	TGTGCCAGATATTCCCGGGACAGGGGGCTTTTGGGCAATCAGCCCCAGCATTTT	TRBD1	18	-	TRBJ1-5	TRBV2
CASSLRVLNTGELFF	TGTGCCAGCAGTTTACGGGTGCTGAACACCGGGGAGCTGTTTTTT	-	15	-	TRBJ2-2	TRBV27
CASNIQGAGNTIYF	TGTGCCAGCAACATACAGGGTGCTGGAAACACCATATATTTT	-	14	-	TRBJ1-3	TRBV9